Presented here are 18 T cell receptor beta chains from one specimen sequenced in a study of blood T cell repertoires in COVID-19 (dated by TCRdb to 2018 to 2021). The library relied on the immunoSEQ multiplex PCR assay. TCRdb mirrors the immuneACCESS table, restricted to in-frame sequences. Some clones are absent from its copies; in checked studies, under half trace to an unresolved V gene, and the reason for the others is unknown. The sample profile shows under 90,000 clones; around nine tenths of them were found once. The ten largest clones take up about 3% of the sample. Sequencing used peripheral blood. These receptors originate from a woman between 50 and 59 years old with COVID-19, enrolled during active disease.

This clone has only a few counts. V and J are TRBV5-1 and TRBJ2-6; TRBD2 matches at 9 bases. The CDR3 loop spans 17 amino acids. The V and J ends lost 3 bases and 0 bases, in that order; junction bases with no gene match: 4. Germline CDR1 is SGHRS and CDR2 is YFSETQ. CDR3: CASSSTSGYSGANVLTF. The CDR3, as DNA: TGCGCCAGCAGCTCGACTAGCGGTTACTCTGGGGCCAACGTCCTGACTTTC.

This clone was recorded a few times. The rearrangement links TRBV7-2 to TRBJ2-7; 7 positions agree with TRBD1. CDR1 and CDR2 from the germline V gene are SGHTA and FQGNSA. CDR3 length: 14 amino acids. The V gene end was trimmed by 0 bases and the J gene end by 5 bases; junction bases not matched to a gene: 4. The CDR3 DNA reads TGTGCCAGCAGCTTAGCGCGAACAGGGGACGAGCAGTACTTC. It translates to CASSLARTGDEQYF.

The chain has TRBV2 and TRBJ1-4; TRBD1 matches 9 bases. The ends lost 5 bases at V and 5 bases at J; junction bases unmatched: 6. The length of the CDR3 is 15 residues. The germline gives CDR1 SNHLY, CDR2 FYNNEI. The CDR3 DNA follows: TGTGCCAGCAGTAAGGACAGGGGACACAATGAAAAACTGTTTTTT. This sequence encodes CASSKDRGHNEKLFF.

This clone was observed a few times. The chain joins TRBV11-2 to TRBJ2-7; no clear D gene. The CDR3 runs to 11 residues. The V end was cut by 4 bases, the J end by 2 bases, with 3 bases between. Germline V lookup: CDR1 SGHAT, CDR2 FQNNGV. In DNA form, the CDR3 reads TGTGCCAGCAGCTATACCTACGAGCAGTACTTC. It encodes CASSYTYEQYF.

CDR3 loop: CASSTGQMSYTGELFF. The DNA for the CDR3 is TGTGCCAGCAGCACGGGACAGATGAGCTACACCGGGGAGCTGTTTTTT. This rearrangement joins TRBV7-8 to TRBJ2-2; 7 nucleotides agree with TRBD1. The CDR3 extends over 16 amino acids. V shed 5 bases, J shed 3 bases, and the junction held 9 bases outside the gene matches. The germline V gene has CDR1 SGHVS and CDR2 FQNEAQ.

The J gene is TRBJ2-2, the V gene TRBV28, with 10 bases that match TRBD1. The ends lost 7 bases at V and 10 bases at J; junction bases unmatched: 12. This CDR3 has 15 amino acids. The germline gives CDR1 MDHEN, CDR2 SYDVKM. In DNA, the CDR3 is TGTGCCAGCACCCGGACAGGGGGGGTAGCCGCGGAGCTGTTTTTT. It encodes CASTRTGGVAAELFF.

The CDR3 reads CASSPSGHYEQYF. DNA of the CDR3: TGCGCCAGCAGTCCTAGCGGGCACTACGAGCAGTACTTC. The chain links TRBV5-1 to TRBJ2-7, with 8 positions matching TRBD2. The CDR3 covers 13 residues. Germline V lookup: CDR1 SGHRS, CDR2 YFSETQ. J gave up 3 bases and V 5 bases, and 4 bases lay outside the gene matches.

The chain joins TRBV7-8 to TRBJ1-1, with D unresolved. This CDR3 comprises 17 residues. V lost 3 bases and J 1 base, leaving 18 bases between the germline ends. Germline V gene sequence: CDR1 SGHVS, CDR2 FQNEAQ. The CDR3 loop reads CASSLLHRRRENTEAFF. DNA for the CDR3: TGTGCCAGCAGCTTGTTGCACCGGCGTCGGGAGAACACTGAAGCTTTCTTT. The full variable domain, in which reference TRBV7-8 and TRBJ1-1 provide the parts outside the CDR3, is GAGVSQSPRYKVAKRGQDVALRCDPISGHVSLFWYQQALGQGPEFLTYFQNEAQLDKSGLPSDRFFAERPEGSVSTLKIQRTQQEDSAVYLCASSLLHRRRENTEAFFGQGTRLTVV.

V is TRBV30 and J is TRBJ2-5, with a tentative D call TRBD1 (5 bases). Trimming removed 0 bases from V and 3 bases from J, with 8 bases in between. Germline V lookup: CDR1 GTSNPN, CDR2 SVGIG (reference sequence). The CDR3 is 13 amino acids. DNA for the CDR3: TGTGCCTGGAGTGTACGCAGGGAAGAGACCCAGTACTTC. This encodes CAWSVRREETQYF. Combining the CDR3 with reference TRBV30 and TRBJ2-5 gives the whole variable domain SQTIHQWPATLVQPVGSPLSLECTVEGTSNPNLYWYRQAAGRGLQLLFYSVGIGQISSEVPQNLSASRPQDRQFILSSKKLLLSDSGFYLCAWSVRREETQYFGPGTRLLVL.

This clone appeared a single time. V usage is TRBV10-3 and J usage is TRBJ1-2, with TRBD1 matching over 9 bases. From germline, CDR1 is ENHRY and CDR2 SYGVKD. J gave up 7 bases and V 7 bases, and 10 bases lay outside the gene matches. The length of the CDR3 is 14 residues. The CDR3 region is CAITAGTGMSGYTF. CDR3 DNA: TGTGCCATCACCGCCGGGACAGGGATGAGTGGCTACACCTTC.

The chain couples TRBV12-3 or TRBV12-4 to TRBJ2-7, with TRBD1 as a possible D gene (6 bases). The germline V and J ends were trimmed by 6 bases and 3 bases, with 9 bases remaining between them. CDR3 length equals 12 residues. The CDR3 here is CASSLRGYEQYF. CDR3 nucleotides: TGTGCCAGCAGCCTCAGGGGCTACGAGCAGTACTTC.

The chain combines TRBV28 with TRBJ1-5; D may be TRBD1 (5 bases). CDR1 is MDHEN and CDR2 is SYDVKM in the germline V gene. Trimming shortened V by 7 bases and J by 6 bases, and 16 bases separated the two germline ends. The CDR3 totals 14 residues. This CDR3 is CASTLGPGGQPQHF. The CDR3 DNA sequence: TGTGCCAGCACCCTGGGACCGGGGGGTCAGCCCCAGCATTTT.

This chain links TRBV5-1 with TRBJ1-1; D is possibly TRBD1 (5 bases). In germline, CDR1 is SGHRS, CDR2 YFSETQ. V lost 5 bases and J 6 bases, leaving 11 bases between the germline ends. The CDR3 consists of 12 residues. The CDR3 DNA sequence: TGCGCCAGCAGACTGACGGGGGCTGAAGCTTTCTTT. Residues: CASRLTGAEAFF.

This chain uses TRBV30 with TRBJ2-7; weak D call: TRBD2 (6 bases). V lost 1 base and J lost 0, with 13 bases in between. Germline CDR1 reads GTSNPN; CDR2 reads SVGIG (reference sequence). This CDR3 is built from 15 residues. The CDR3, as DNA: TGTGCCTGGAGTGGCCACCGGGAGTCCTCCTACGAGCAGTACTTC. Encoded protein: CAWSGHRESSYEQYF. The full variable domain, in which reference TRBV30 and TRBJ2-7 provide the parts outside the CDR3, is SQTIHQWPATLVQPVGSPLSLECTVEGTSNPNLYWYRQAAGRGLQLLFYSVGIGQISSEVPQNLSASRPQDRQFILSSKKLLLSDSGFYLCAWSGHRESSYEQYFGPGTRLTVT.

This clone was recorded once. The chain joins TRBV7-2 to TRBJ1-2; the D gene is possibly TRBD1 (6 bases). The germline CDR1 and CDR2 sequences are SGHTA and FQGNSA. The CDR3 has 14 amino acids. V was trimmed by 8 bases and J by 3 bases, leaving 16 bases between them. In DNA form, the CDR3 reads TGTGCCAGCTCCGGGGGGCCTCTTGACTATGGCTACACCTTC. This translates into CASSGGPLDYGYTF.

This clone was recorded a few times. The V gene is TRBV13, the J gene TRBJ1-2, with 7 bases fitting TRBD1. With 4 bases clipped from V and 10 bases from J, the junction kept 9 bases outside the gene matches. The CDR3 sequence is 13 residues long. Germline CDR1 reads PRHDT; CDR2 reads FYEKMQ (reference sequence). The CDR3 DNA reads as TGTGCCAGCAGCTCGAGACAGGGCGGTGACTACACCTTC. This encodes CASSSRQGGDYTF.

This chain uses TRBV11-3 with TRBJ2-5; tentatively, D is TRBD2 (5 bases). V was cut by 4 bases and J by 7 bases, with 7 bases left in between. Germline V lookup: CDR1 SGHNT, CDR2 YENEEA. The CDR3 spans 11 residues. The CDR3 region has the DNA TGTGCCAGCAGCTCGGGGTCGACCCAGTACTTC. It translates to CASSSGSTQYF.

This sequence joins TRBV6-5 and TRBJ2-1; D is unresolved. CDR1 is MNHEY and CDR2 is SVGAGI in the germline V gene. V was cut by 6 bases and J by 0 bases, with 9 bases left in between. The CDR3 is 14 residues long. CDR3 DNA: TGTGCCAGCAGGGCGGTCAGCTCCTACAATGAGCAGTTCTTC. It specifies CASRAVSSYNEQFF.